This T cell receptor beta chain stems from a study of cytomegalovirus exposure and HLA in healthy donors. V lost 3 bases, J lost 5 bases, and 0 bases stayed unmatched. This CDR3 has 13 amino acids. Germline values: CDR1 KGHSH, CDR2 LQKENI. The primer mix had 60 Vbeta and 13 Jbeta primers. Only in-frame clones appear in the TCRdb table, and some are missing; sequencing was by immunoSEQ multiplex PCR. The table lists about 200,000 clones, about 85% of them singletons, with about 0.36% in the top ten. V gene TRBV18 combines with J gene TRBJ1-5; 8 bases align to TRBD1. The sequence was obtained from a male donor in good health and CMV-seropositive. The material sequenced was PBMCs. DNA of the CDR3: TGTGCCAGCTCACCGGACAGGGATCAGCCCCAGCATTTT. It codes for CASSPDRDQPQHF.